A selection of T cell receptor beta chains follows, all from one sample in a study of radiation and T cells in renal cell carcinoma. TCRdb's table, derived via immunoSEQ multiplex PCR, lists solely in-frame clones and lacks some. This table holds roughly 53,000 clones, around 83% found once. The specimen comprised blood, sampled from a patient whose treatment included radiotherapy and nephrectomy. The source of these receptors is a woman in her 70s with renal cell carcinoma. Both conserved end residues are part of each CDR3. Fields, in order: D gene, V gene, J gene, clone size, CDR3 DNA, CDR3 protein. A D gene is named only where the DNA matches it firmly. Clone size appears in some rows only: once, few, many, or a class for an expanded clone.

d_gene: .; v_gene: TRBV30; j_gene: TRBJ2-3; abundance: .; CDR3nt: TGTGCCTGGACAGGGTCAGGAGATACGCAGTATTTT; CDR3aa: CAWTGSGDTQYF
d_gene: .; v_gene: TRBV13; j_gene: TRBJ1-1; abundance: many; CDR3nt: TGTGCCAGCAGCACCCGAGGGGGGCCGATCACGAGGGCTTTCTTT; CDR3aa: CASSTRGGPITRAFF
d_gene: .; v_gene: TRBV19; j_gene: TRBJ2-7; abundance: .; CDR3nt: TGTGCCAGTAGTCATATATGGACGAGACGGGCCTCCTACGAGCAGTACTTC; CDR3aa: CASSHIWTRRASYEQYF
d_gene: TRBD1; v_gene: TRBV30; j_gene: TRBJ1-4; abundance: once; CDR3nt: TGTGCCTGGAGTGTGGACAGGGTGGAGGCTAATGAAAAACTGTTTTTT; CDR3aa: CAWSVDRVEANEKLFF
d_gene: .; v_gene: TRBV11-2; j_gene: TRBJ2-7; abundance: .; CDR3nt: TGTGCCAGCAGCTTAGATGGGAGGTACGAGCAGTACTTC; CDR3aa: CASSLDGRYEQYF
d_gene: .; v_gene: TRBV19; j_gene: TRBJ1-5; abundance: .; CDR3nt: TGTGCCAGTAGTGAGGGGCGGGGACAGCCCCAGCATTTT; CDR3aa: CASSEGRGQPQHF
d_gene: .; v_gene: TRBV29-1; j_gene: TRBJ1-2; abundance: .; CDR3nt: TGCAGCGTTAAGGGCGCCGGTGGCTACACCTTC; CDR3aa: CSVKGAGGYTF
d_gene: .; v_gene: TRBV19; j_gene: TRBJ1-1; abundance: .; CDR3nt: TGTGCCGGTAGTATAGTCCCCTCGGGCAGGGGCCTTTCTGAAGCTTTCTTT; CDR3aa: CAGSIVPSGRGLSEAFF
d_gene: .; v_gene: TRBV18; j_gene: TRBJ1-3; abundance: .; CDR3nt: TGTGCCAGCTCACCAGAGACCGGTACTCCAGGAAACACCATATATTTT; CDR3aa: CASSPETGTPGNTIYF
d_gene: TRBD1; v_gene: TRBV30; j_gene: TRBJ1-4; abundance: .; CDR3nt: TGTGCCTGGAGTAGTGGACAGGGAGTTGAAAAACTGTTTTTT; CDR3aa: CAWSSGQGVEKLFF
d_gene: TRBD2; v_gene: TRBV4-2; j_gene: TRBJ2-3; abundance: .; CDR3nt: TGTGCCAGCAGCCTTAGACTAGCGGGGGATCGGACAGATACGCAGTATTTT; CDR3aa: CASSLRLAGDRTDTQYF
d_gene: .; v_gene: TRBV6-5; j_gene: TRBJ2-7; abundance: .; CDR3nt: TGTGCCAGCAGTTACGGGTGGGGATCCGAGCAGTACTTC; CDR3aa: CASSYGWGSEQYF
d_gene: .; v_gene: TRBV7-6; j_gene: TRBJ1-2; abundance: .; CDR3nt: TGTGCCAGCAGCCCGACGAGGACAAGCGGCTACACCTTC; CDR3aa: CASSPTRTSGYTF
d_gene: TRBD1; v_gene: TRBV5-1; j_gene: TRBJ2-7; abundance: .; CDR3nt: TGCGCCAGCAGCACCGGGACAGGTTCCTACGAGCAGTACTTC; CDR3aa: CASSTGTGSYEQYF
d_gene: .; v_gene: TRBV5-1; j_gene: TRBJ2-7; abundance: .; CDR3nt: TGCGCCAGCAACGGGGTGTTGAGCGAGCAGTACTTC; CDR3aa: CASNGVLSEQYF
d_gene: TRBD2; v_gene: TRBV5-1; j_gene: TRBJ2-7; abundance: .; CDR3nt: TGCGCCAGCAGCGTTAGCGGGGGGGCGTACGAGCAGTACTTC; CDR3aa: CASSVSGGAYEQYF
d_gene: .; v_gene: TRBV10-3; j_gene: TRBJ2-2; abundance: few; CDR3nt: TGTGCCATCAGTGAATGGAGAGAGGAACACTGGAACACCGGGGAGCTGTTTTTT; CDR3aa: CAISEWREEHWNTGELFF
d_gene: TRBD2; v_gene: TRBV27; j_gene: TRBJ2-3; abundance: large; CDR3nt: TGTGCCAGCAGCCTGACTAGCGGGGGCACAGATACGCAGTATTTT; CDR3aa: CASSLTSGGTDTQYF
d_gene: TRBD1; v_gene: TRBV2; j_gene: TRBJ1-5; abundance: .; CDR3nt: TGTGCCAGCAGGGGGGGGACAGGGGTTCAGCCCCAGCATTTT; CDR3aa: CASRGGTGVQPQHF
d_gene: .; v_gene: TRBV7-6; j_gene: TRBJ2-2; abundance: .; CDR3nt: TGTGCCAGCAGCTTAGGAGGGTGGTCCGGGGAGCTGTTTTTT; CDR3aa: CASSLGGWSGELFF
d_gene: .; v_gene: TRBV19; j_gene: TRBJ1-2; abundance: few; CDR3nt: TGTGCCAGTAGTCGCCAGATTACTAACTATGGCTACACCTTC; CDR3aa: CASSRQITNYGYTF
d_gene: .; v_gene: TRBV19; j_gene: TRBJ1-6; abundance: few; CDR3nt: TGTGCCAGTACTCCGGGACACCCGAATTCACCCCTCCACTTT; CDR3aa: CASTPGHPNSPLHF
d_gene: .; v_gene: TRBV6-1; j_gene: TRBJ2-2; abundance: .; CDR3nt: TGTGCCAGCAGTCGAAGGACTATGAACACCGGGGAGCTGTTTTTT; CDR3aa: CASSRRTMNTGELFF
d_gene: TRBD2; v_gene: TRBV7-2; j_gene: TRBJ2-2; abundance: .; CDR3nt: TGTGCCAGCAGCCCCGGACTAGCGGGAAGGACCGGGGAGCTGTTTTTT; CDR3aa: CASSPGLAGRTGELFF
d_gene: .; v_gene: TRBV10-3; j_gene: TRBJ2-3; abundance: .; CDR3nt: TGTGCCATCAGTGAACCCCGGGGGACAGATACGCAGTATTTT; CDR3aa: CAISEPRGTDTQYF
d_gene: .; v_gene: TRBV6-1; j_gene: TRBJ2-2; abundance: .; CDR3nt: TGTGCCAGCAGTGCCGAAAGGAACACCGGGGAGCTGTTTTTT; CDR3aa: CASSAERNTGELFF
d_gene: TRBD2; v_gene: TRBV2; j_gene: TRBJ2-3; abundance: .; CDR3nt: TGTGCCAGCAACGGCCCACTAGCGGGGGAGGATACGCAGTATTTT; CDR3aa: CASNGPLAGEDTQYF
d_gene: .; v_gene: TRBV29-1; j_gene: TRBJ2-2; abundance: .; CDR3nt: TGCAGCGTTCTGGTGTCGAACACCGGGGAGCTGTTTTTT; CDR3aa: CSVLVSNTGELFF
d_gene: TRBD2; v_gene: TRBV2; j_gene: TRBJ2-7; abundance: .; CDR3nt: TGTGCCAGCAGTGAATTGGCGGGAGGGCCCTACGAGCAGTACTTC; CDR3aa: CASSELAGGPYEQYF
d_gene: .; v_gene: TRBV9; j_gene: TRBJ1-2; abundance: .; CDR3nt: TGTGCCAGCAGCTCAGGGACGGTGAATGACTATGGCTACACCTTC; CDR3aa: CASSSGTVNDYGYTF
d_gene: .; v_gene: TRBV27; j_gene: TRBJ2-6; abundance: .; CDR3nt: TGTGCCAGCAGTTTAGACCGCCGGGGGGCCAACGTCCTGACTTTC; CDR3aa: CASSLDRRGANVLTF
d_gene: TRBD2; v_gene: TRBV7-2; j_gene: TRBJ2-7; abundance: .; CDR3nt: TGTGCCAGCAGTCGGGACTACTCCTACGAGCAGTACTTC; CDR3aa: CASSRDYSYEQYF
d_gene: TRBD2; v_gene: TRBV7-9; j_gene: TRBJ2-7; abundance: .; CDR3nt: TGTGCCAGGTGGTGGGATGACACTAAGGCGGGAGGCTCCTACGAGCAGTACTTC; CDR3aa: CARWWDDTKAGGSYEQYF
d_gene: TRBD1; v_gene: TRBV4-1; j_gene: TRBJ1-4; abundance: .; CDR3nt: TGCGCCAGCAGCCAAGATCCGGGACAGGCAGCAACTAATGAAAAACTGTTTTTT; CDR3aa: CASSQDPGQAATNEKLFF
d_gene: .; v_gene: TRBV2; j_gene: TRBJ2-7; abundance: few; CDR3nt: TGTGCCAGCAGACAGGGCTACGAGCAGTACTTC; CDR3aa: CASRQGYEQYF
d_gene: .; v_gene: TRBV4-3; j_gene: TRBJ1-1; abundance: once; CDR3nt: TGCGCCAGCAGCCAATCCGGAGGATGGGACACTGAAGCTTTCTTT; CDR3aa: CASSQSGGWDTEAFF
d_gene: .; v_gene: TRBV10-1; j_gene: TRBJ2-1; abundance: .; CDR3nt: TGCGCCAGCAGTGGAATGACAGAGAGCTCCTACAATGAGCAGTTCTTC; CDR3aa: CASSGMTESSYNEQFF
d_gene: TRBD1; v_gene: TRBV19; j_gene: TRBJ2-7; abundance: .; CDR3nt: TGTGCCAGTAATCATGGGGGTGGGACAGGGGGCTACGAGCAGTACTTC; CDR3aa: CASNHGGGTGGYEQYF
d_gene: TRBD2; v_gene: TRBV11-2; j_gene: TRBJ2-1; abundance: few; CDR3nt: TGTGCCAGCAGCTTCCGGACTAGCGAGTCCAATGAGCAGTTCTTC; CDR3aa: CASSFRTSESNEQFF
d_gene: TRBD2; v_gene: TRBV19; j_gene: TRBJ2-5; abundance: .; CDR3nt: TGTGCCAGTAGTATAGGAGGGACGCTAGCGGAGGCTTCTCGGAAAGAGACCCAGTACTTC; CDR3aa: CASSIGGTLAEASRKETQYF
d_gene: .; v_gene: TRBV4-3; j_gene: TRBJ1-1; abundance: .; CDR3nt: TGCGCCAGCAGCCAAGATCAGGTAGGGCGGAACACTGAAGCTTTCTTT; CDR3aa: CASSQDQVGRNTEAFF
d_gene: .; v_gene: TRBV4-2; j_gene: TRBJ1-4; abundance: .; CDR3nt: TGTGCCAGCAGCCAAGCAGACAGGCCGGAAGAAAAACTGTTTTTT; CDR3aa: CASSQADRPEEKLFF
d_gene: .; v_gene: TRBV13; j_gene: TRBJ2-7; abundance: .; CDR3nt: TGTGCCAGCAGCCCTTGGGACTTAGAGAGCTCCTACGAGCAGTACTTC; CDR3aa: CASSPWDLESSYEQYF
d_gene: TRBD1; v_gene: TRBV5-1; j_gene: TRBJ2-2; abundance: .; CDR3nt: TGCGCCAGCAGTTTGGCGACAGGGGCGAACACCGGGGAGCTGTTTTTT; CDR3aa: CASSLATGANTGELFF
d_gene: .; v_gene: TRBV18; j_gene: TRBJ1-1; abundance: .; CDR3nt: TGTGCCAGCTCAACCTCCGGGGCCAGGGACACTGAAGCTTTCTTT; CDR3aa: CASSTSGARDTEAFF
d_gene: TRBD2; v_gene: TRBV2; j_gene: TRBJ2-1; abundance: .; CDR3nt: TGTGCCAGCAGTTCACTAGCGTATGAGCAGTTCTTC; CDR3aa: CASSSLAYEQFF
d_gene: .; v_gene: TRBV5-5; j_gene: TRBJ2-2; abundance: .; CDR3nt: TGTGCCAGCAGCCGCGAAGCCGGGGAGCTGTTTTTT; CDR3aa: CASSREAGELFF
d_gene: TRBD2; v_gene: TRBV11-3; j_gene: TRBJ2-3; abundance: .; CDR3nt: TGTGCCAGCAGCCCTGGGACTAGCGGGAGGGTCACAGATACGCAGTATTTT; CDR3aa: CASSPGTSGRVTDTQYF
d_gene: .; v_gene: TRBV18; j_gene: TRBJ2-7; abundance: .; CDR3nt: TGTGCCAGCTCCCGCGGGGCCAACGAGCAGTACTTC; CDR3aa: CASSRGANEQYF
d_gene: TRBD2; v_gene: TRBV6-5; j_gene: TRBJ2-7; abundance: .; CDR3nt: TGTGCCAGCAGTTATTTAGCGGGAGGCACCTACGAGCAGTACTTC; CDR3aa: CASSYLAGGTYEQYF
d_gene: .; v_gene: TRBV7-9; j_gene: TRBJ1-4; abundance: .; CDR3nt: TGTGCCAGCAGCTTAGCGCGGGATGAGGGGGAAAAACTGTTTTTT; CDR3aa: CASSLARDEGEKLFF
d_gene: .; v_gene: TRBV27; j_gene: TRBJ1-1; abundance: few; CDR3nt: TGTGCCAGCAGTTTATTGGGGCTCCCAGAAGCTTTCTTT; CDR3aa: CASSLLGLPEAFF
d_gene: .; v_gene: TRBV19; j_gene: TRBJ2-3; abundance: .; CDR3nt: TGTGCCACCAGAACCGCTGTGGGATTGGGCACAGATACGCAGTATTTT; CDR3aa: CATRTAVGLGTDTQYF
d_gene: TRBD2; v_gene: TRBV6-5; j_gene: TRBJ2-1; abundance: .; CDR3nt: TGTGCCAGCAGTTACCGAGCGGGGGGCCGAAATGAGCAGTTCTTC; CDR3aa: CASSYRAGGRNEQFF
d_gene: .; v_gene: TRBV5-4; j_gene: TRBJ1-4; abundance: .; CDR3nt: TGTGCCAGCAGCCTAGAGCTTAATGAAAAACTGTTTTTT; CDR3aa: CASSLELNEKLFF
d_gene: .; v_gene: TRBV6-5; j_gene: TRBJ1-3; abundance: .; CDR3nt: TGTGCCAGCAGTTACTCGTGGAGGGGATTCGGAAACACCATATATTTT; CDR3aa: CASSYSWRGFGNTIYF
d_gene: .; v_gene: TRBV27; j_gene: TRBJ2-3; abundance: .; CDR3nt: TGTGCCAGCAGTTCCCACCGGCAAGAGGTAGATACGCAGTATTTT; CDR3aa: CASSSHRQEVDTQYF
d_gene: .; v_gene: TRBV6-5; j_gene: TRBJ2-2; abundance: .; CDR3nt: TGTGCCAGCAGGGATGGGGGCGGGGAGCTGTTTTTT; CDR3aa: CASRDGGGELFF